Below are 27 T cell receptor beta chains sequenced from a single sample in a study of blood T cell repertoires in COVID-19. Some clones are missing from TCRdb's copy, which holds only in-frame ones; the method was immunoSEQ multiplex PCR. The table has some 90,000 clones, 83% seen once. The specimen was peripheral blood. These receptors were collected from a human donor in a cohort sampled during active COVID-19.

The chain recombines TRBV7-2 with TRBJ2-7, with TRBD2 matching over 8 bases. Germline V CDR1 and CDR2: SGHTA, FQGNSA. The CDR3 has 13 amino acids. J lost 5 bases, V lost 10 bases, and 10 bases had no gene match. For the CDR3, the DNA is TGTGCCATCCGGGAGGGCCATGGTCACGAGCAGTACTTC. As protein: CAIREGHGHEQYF.

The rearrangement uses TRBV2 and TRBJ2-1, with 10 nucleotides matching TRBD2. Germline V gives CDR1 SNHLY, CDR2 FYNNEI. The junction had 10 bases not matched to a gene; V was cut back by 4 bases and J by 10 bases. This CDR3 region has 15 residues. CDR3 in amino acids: CASSAHLAGAKEQFF. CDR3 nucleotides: TGTGCCAGCAGTGCGCATCTAGCGGGGGCGAAAGAGCAGTTCTTC.

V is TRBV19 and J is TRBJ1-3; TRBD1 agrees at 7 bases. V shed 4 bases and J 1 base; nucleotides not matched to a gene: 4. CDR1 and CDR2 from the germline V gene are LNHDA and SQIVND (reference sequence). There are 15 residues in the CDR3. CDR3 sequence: CASSNSDRSGNTIYF. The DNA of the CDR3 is TGTGCCAGTAGTAACTCGGACAGGTCTGGAAACACCATATATTTT.

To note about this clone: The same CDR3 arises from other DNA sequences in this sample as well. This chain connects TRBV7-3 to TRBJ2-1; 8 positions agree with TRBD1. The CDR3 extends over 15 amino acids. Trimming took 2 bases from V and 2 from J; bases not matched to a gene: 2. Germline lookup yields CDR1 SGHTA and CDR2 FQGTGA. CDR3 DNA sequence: TGTGCCAGCAGCTTAGGACAGGGCGCCTACAATGAGCAGTTCTTC. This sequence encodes CASSLGQGAYNEQFF. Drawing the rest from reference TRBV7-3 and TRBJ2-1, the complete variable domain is GAGVSQTPSNKVTEKGKYVELRCDPISGHTALYWYRQSLGQGPEFLIYFQGTGAADDSGLPNDRFFAVRPEGSVSTLKIQRTERGDSAVYLCASSLGQGAYNEQFFGPGTRLTVL.

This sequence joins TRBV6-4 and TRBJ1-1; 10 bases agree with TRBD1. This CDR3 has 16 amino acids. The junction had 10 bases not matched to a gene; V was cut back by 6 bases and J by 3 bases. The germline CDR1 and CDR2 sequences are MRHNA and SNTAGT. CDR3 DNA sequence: TGTGCCAGCAGCAAATCCGGACAGGGGGAGGACACTGAAGCTTTCTTT. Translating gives CASSKSGQGEDTEAFF.

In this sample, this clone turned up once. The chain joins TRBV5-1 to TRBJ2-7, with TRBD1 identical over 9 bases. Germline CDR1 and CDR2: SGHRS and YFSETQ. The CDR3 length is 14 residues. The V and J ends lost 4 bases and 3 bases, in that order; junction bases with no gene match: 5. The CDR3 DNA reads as TGCGCCAGCAGCGAGGACAGGGGACTCTACGAGCAGTACTTC. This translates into CASSEDRGLYEQYF.

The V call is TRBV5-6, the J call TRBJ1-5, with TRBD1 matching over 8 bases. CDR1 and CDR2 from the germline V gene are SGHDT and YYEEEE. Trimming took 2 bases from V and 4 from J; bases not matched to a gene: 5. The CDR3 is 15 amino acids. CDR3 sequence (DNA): TGTGCCAGCAGCTTACGGGACAGGTTGAATCAGCCCCAGCATTTT. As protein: CASSLRDRLNQPQHF.

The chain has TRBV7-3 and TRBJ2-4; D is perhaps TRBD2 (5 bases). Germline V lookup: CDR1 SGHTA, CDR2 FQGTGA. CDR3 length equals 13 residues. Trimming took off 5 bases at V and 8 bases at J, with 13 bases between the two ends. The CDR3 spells CASSLRRMDIQYF. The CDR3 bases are TGTGCCAGCAGCCTAAGGAGGATGGACATTCAGTACTTC.

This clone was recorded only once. CDR3 sequence reads: CASSSTGTGGTEAFF. As DNA, the CDR3 is TGTGCCAGCAGCTCAACGGGGACAGGGGGCACTGAAGCTTTCTTT. The chain recombines TRBV7-8 with TRBJ1-1; 11 positions agree with TRBD1. Germline CDR1 reads SGHVS; CDR2 reads FQNEAQ. The length of the CDR3 is 15 residues. Trimming at V came to 4 bases and at J to 4 bases, leaving 5 bases not matched to a gene.

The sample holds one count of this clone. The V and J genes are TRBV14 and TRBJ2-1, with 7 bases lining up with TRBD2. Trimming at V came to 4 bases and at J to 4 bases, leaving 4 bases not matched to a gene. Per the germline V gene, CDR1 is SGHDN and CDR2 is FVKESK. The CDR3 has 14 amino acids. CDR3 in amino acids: CASSRLGGYNEQFF. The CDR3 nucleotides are TGTGCCAGCAGCCGACTCGGGGGGTACAATGAGCAGTTCTTC.

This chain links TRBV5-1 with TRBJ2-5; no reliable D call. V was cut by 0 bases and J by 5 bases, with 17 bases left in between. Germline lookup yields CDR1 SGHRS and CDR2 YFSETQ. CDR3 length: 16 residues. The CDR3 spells CASSLEAVSGRETQYF. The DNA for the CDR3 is TGCGCCAGCAGCTTGGAAGCCGTCTCAGGTCGGGAGACCCAGTACTTC. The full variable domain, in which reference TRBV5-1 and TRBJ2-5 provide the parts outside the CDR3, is KAGVTQTPRYLIKTRGQQVTLSCSPISGHRSVSWYQQTPGQGLQFLFEYFSETQRNKGNFPGRFSGRQFSNSRSEMNVSTLELGDSALYLCASSLEAVSGRETQYFGPGTRLLVL.

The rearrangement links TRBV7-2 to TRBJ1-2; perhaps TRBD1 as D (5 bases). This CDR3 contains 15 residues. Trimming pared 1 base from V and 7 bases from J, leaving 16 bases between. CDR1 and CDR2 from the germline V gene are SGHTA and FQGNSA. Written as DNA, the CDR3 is TGTGCCAGCAGCTTAGTGAGGCAGGGCGGGGGTGGCTACACCTTC. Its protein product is CASSLVRQGGGGYTF. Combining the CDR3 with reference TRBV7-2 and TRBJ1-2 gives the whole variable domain GAGVSQSPSNKVTEKGKDVELRCDPISGHTALYWYRQSLGQGLEFLIYFQGNSAPDKSGLPSDRFSAERTGGSVSTLTIQRTQQEDSAVYLCASSLVRQGGGGYTFGSGTRLTVV.

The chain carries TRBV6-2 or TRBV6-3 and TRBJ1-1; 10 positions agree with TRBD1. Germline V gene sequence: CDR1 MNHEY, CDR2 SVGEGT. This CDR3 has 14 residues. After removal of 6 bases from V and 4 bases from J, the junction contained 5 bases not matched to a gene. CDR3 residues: CASSSTGGRTEAFF. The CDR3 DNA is TGTGCCAGCAGCTCGACAGGGGGCCGCACTGAAGCTTTCTTT.

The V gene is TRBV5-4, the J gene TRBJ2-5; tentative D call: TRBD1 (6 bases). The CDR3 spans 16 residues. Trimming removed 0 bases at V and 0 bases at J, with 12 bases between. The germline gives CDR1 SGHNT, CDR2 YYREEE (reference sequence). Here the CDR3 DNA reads TGTGCCAGCAGCTTGGCGCTCGGGACAAACCAAGAGACCCAGTACTTC. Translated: CASSLALGTNQETQYF.

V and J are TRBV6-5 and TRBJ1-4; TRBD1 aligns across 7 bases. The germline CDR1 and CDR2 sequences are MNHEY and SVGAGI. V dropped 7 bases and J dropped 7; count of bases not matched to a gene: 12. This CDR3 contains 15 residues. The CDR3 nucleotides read TGTGCCAGCAAGACGACAGGGTCGGGGAGTGAAAAACTGTTTTTT. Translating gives CASKTTGSGSEKLFF.

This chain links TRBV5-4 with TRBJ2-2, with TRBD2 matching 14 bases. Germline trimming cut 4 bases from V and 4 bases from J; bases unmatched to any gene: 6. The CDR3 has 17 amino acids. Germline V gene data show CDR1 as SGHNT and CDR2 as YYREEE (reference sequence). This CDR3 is CASSQGLAGAGTGELFF. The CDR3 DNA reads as TGTGCCAGCAGCCAGGGACTAGCGGGAGCGGGCACCGGGGAGCTGTTTTTT.

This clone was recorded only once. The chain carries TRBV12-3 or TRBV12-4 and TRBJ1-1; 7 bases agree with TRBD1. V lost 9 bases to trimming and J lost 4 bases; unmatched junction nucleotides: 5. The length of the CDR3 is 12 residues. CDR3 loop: CASYRGSTEAFF. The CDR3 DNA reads TGTGCCAGTTACAGGGGTAGCACTGAAGCTTTCTTT.

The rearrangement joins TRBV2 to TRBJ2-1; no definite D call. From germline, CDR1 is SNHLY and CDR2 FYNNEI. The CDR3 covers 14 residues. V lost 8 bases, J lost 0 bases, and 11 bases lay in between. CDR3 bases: TGTGCCAGCCGAGACTCCAGCTCCTACAATGAGCAGTTCTTC. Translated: CASRDSSSYNEQFF.

CDR3 sequence reads: CASWDRGHTGELFF. As DNA, the CDR3 is TGTGCCTCCTGGGACAGGGGGCACACCGGGGAGCTGTTTTTT. The chain links TRBV30 to TRBJ2-2; TRBD1 agrees at 12 bases. V lost 7 bases, J lost 3 bases, and 3 bases stayed unmatched. Germline loops: CDR1 GTSNPN, CDR2 SVGIG (reference sequence). The CDR3 has 14 residues.

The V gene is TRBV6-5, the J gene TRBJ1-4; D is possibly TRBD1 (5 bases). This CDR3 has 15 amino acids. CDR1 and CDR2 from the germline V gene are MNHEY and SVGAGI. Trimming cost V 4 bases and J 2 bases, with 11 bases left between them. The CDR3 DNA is TGTGCCAGCAGTTTTGCAGGGCCCACTAATGAAAAACTGTTTTTT. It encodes CASSFAGPTNEKLFF.

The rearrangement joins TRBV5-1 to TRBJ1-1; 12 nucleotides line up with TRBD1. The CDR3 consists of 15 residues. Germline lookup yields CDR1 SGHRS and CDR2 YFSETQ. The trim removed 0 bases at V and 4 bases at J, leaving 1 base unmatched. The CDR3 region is CASSLGGQGATEAFF. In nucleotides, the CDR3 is TGCGCCAGCAGCTTGGGGGGACAGGGGGCCACTGAAGCTTTCTTT.

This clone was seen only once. CDR3 nucleotide sequence: TGTGCCAGCAGCGTCGGGACAGGGGATGGGACAGATACGCAGTATTTT. This translates into CASSVGTGDGTDTQYF. The chain employs TRBV9 and TRBJ2-3; 10 bases are shared with TRBD1. Germline V gene lookup returns CDR1 SGDLS and CDR2 YYNGEE. This CDR3 region has 16 residues. The J segment lost 3 bases and the V segment lost 2 bases, leaving 6 bases of the junction unmatched.

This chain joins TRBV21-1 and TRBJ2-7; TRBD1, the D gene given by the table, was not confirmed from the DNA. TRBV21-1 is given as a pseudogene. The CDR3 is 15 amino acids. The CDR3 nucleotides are TGTGCCAGCAGCAAAGTGGGGCCCCCCTCCTACGAGCAGTACTTC. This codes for CASSKVGPPSYEQYF.

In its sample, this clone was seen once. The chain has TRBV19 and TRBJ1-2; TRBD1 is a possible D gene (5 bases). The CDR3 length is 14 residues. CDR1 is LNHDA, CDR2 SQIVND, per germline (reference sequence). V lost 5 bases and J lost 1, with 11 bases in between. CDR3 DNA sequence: TGTGCCAGTAGTCCGGACACCATTAACTATGGCTACACCTTC. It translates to CASSPDTINYGYTF. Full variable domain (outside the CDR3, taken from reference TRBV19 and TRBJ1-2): DGGITQSPKYLFRKEGQNVTLSCEQNLNHDAMYWYRQDPGQGLRLIYYSQIVNDFQKGDIAEGYSVSREKKESFPLTVTSAQKNPTAFYLCASSPDTINYGYTFGSGTRLTVV.

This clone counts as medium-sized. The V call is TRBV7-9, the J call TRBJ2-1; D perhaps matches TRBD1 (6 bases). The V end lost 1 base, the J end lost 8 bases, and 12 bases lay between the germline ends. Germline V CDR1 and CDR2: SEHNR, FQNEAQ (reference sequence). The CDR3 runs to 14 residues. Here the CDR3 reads CASSLVGAFDEQFF. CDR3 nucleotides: TGTGCCAGCAGCTTAGTGGGGGCCTTTGATGAGCAGTTCTTC.

CDR3 amino acids: CASSALAGTGGVRANEKLFF. The CDR3 nucleotides read TGTGCCAGCTCAGCTTTGGCGGGCACAGGGGGCGTGCGGGCTAATGAAAAACTGTTTTTT. The chain carries TRBV18 and TRBJ1-4; 9 positions match TRBD1. The CDR3 runs 20 residues. Per the germline V gene, CDR1 is KGHSH and CDR2 is LQKENI. Trimming took 5 bases from V and 3 from J; bases not matched to a gene: 19.

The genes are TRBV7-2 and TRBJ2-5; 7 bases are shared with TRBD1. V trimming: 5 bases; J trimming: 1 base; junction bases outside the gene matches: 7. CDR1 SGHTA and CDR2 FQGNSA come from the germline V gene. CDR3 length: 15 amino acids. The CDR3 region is CASSLAGTAQETQYF. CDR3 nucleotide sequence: TGTGCCAGCAGCCTTGCCGGGACAGCCCAAGAGACCCAGTACTTC. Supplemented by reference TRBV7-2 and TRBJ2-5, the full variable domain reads GAGVSQSPSNKVTEKGKDVELRCDPISGHTALYWYRQSLGQGLEFLIYFQGNSAPDKSGLPSDRFSAERTGGSVSTLTIQRTQQEDSAVYLCASSLAGTAQETQYFGPGTRLLVL.